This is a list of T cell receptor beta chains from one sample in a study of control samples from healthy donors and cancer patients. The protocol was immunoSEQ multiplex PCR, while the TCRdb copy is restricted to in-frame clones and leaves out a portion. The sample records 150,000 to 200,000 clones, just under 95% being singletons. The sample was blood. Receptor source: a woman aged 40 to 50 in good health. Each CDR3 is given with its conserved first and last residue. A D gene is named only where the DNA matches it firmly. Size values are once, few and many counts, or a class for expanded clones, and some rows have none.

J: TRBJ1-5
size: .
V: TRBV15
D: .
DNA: TGTGCCACCAGCCGACCTAACAGGGAGCCCCAGCATTTT
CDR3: CATSRPNREPQHF

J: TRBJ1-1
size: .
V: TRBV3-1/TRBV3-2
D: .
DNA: TGTGCCAGCAGTGCAGGGGTCAAGAACACTGAAGCTTTCTTT
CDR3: CASSAGVKNTEAFF

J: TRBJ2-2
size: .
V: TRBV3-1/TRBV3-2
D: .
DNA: TGTGCCAGCAGCTACAGGGACACCGGGGAGCTGTTTTTT
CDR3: CASSYRDTGELFF

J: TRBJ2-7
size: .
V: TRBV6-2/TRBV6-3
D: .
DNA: TGTGCCAGCAGTTCGGAGCGTCTGACCTCCTACGAGCAGTACTTC
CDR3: CASSSERLTSYEQYF

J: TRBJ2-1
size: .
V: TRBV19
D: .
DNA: TGTGCCAGTAGTATAGTTGGGGCCAGGGGCGATGAGCAGTTCTTC
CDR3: CASSIVGARGDEQFF

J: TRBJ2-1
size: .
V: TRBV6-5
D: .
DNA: TGTGCCAGCAGTTATAGGGATGAGCAGTTCTTC
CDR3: CASSYRDEQFF

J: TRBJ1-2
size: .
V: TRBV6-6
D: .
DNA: TGCGCCAGCAGTTACAGGGCTGCGGACTATGGCTACACCTTC
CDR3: CASSYRAADYGYTF

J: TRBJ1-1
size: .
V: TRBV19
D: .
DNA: TGTGCCAGTAGTATTGGCGGTACAGCTTTCTTT
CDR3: CASSIGGTAFF

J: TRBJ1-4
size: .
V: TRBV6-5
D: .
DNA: TGTGCCAGCAGATCCTTCCCGAACTCTCATGAAAAACTGTTTTTT
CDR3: CASRSFPNSHEKLFF

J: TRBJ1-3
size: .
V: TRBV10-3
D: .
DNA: TGTGCCATCAGTTCTGGACAAGGAAACACCATATATTTT
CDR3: CAISSGQGNTIYF

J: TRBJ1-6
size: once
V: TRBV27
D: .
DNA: TGTGCCAGCAGTTTCTATAATTCACCCCTCCACTTT
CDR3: CASSFYNSPLHF

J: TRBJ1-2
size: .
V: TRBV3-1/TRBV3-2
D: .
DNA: TGTGCCAGCAGCCCAGTCAGGGGAAACTATGGCTACACCTTC
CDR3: CASSPVRGNYGYTF

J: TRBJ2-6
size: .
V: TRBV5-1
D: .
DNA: TGCGCCAGCAGCCCCAGCTCTGGGGCCAACGTCCTGACTTTC
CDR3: CASSPSSGANVLTF

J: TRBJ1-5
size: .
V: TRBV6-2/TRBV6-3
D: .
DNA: TGTGCCAGCAGTTCCTTAGGGCGGCATCAGCCCCAGCATTTT
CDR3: CASSSLGRHQPQHF

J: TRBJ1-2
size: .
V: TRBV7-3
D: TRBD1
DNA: TGTGCCAGCAGCCCTTCCGGGACAGGGAACTATGGCTACACCTTC
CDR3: CASSPSGTGNYGYTF

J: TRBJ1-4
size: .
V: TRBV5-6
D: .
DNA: TGTGCCAGCAGCTTCGGGGCGGGAGAGGAAAAACTGTTTTTT
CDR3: CASSFGAGEEKLFF

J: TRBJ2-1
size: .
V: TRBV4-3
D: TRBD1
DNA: TGCGCCAGCAGCCTTAATACAGACAGGGGGGGGCTCAATGAGCAGTTCTTC
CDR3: CASSLNTDRGGLNEQFF

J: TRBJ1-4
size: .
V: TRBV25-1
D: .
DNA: TGTGCCAGCAGTCCGCGAGAAAAACTGTTTTTT
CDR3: CASSPREKLFF

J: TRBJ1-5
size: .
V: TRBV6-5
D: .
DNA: TGTGCCAGCAGGCACACAGGGAACGATCAGCCCCAGCATTTT
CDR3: CASRHTGNDQPQHF

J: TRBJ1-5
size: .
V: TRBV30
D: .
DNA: TGTGCCTGGAGTGTACAGGGAAATCAGCCCCAGCATTTT
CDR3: CAWSVQGNQPQHF

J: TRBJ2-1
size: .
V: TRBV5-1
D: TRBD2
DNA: TGCGCCAGCAGCTTGGCGGGAGGAGTAAATGAGCAGTTCTTC
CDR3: CASSLAGGVNEQFF

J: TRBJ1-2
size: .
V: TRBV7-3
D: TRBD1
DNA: TGTGCCAGCAGCTTAGGACAGGGGGCATTTGAAGGCTACACCTTC
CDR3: CASSLGQGAFEGYTF

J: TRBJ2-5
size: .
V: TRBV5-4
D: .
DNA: TGTGCCAGCAGCCCCGGAGGTTTGCCCCAAGAGACCCAGTACTTC
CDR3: CASSPGGLPQETQYF

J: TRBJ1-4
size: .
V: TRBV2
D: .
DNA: TGTGCCAGCAGTGGTAGGGGATTAGGTGAAAAACTGTTTTTT
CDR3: CASSGRGLGEKLFF

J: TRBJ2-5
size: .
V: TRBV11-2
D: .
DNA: TGTGCCAGCAGCCCCGGATTAGGTCTCCAAGAGACCCAGTACTTC
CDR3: CASSPGLGLQETQYF

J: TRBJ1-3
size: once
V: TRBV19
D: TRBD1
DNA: TGTGCCAGTAGTATAGGTGCTCGACAGGGGTCCGGAAACACCATATATTTT
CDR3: CASSIGARQGSGNTIYF

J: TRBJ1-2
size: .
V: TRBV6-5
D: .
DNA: TGTGCCAGCAGTTCCGACAGCTTACGAAAAGGCTACACCTTC
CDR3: CASSSDSLRKGYTF

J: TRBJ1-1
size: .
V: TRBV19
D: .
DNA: TGTGCCAGTAGCGGGGATGCGGGCACTGAAGCTTTCTTT
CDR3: CASSGDAGTEAFF

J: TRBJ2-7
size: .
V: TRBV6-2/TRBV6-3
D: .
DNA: TGTGCCAGCAGTTACTTGCTAAGCTCCTACGAGCAGTACTTC
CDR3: CASSYLLSSYEQYF

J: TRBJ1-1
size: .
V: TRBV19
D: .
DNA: TGTGCCAGTAGTATTCTGACAAACACTGAAGCTTTCTTT
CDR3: CASSILTNTEAFF

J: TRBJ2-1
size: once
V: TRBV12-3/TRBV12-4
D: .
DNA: TGTGCCAGCAGGACGGGCTACAATGAGCAGTTCTTC
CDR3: CASRTGYNEQFF

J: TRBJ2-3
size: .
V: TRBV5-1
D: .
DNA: TGCGCCAGCAGCTTGAGGCAGGGGCGCACAGATACGCAGTATTTT
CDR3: CASSLRQGRTDTQYF

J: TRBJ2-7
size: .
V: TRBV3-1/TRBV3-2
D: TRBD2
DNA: TGTGCCAGCAGCCAAGGTCCTAGCGGGGGCTACGAGCAGTACTTC
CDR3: CASSQGPSGGYEQYF

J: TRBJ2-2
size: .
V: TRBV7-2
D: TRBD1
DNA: TGTGCCAGCAGCTTGGACAGGGCGCTGCTTAACACCGGGGAGCTGTTTTTT
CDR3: CASSLDRALLNTGELFF

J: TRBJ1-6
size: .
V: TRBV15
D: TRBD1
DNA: TGTGCCACCAGCAGAGGCAGGGGGAATTCACCCCTCCACTTT
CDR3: CATSRGRGNSPLHF

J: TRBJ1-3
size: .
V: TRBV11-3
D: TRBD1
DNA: TGTGCCAGCAGCTTAGGAGGGACAGGGACTGGAAACACCATATATTTT
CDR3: CASSLGGTGTGNTIYF

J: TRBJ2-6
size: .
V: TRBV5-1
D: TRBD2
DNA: TGCGCCAGCAGCGACGCCGGGACTAGCGCTGGGGCCAACGTCCTGACTTTC
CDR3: CASSDAGTSAGANVLTF

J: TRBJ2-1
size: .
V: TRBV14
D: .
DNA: TGTGCCAGCAGCCAAGTACGCGGTACCTACAATGAGCAGTTCTTC
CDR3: CASSQVRGTYNEQFF

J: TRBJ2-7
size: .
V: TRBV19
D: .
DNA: TGTGCCAGTAGTATTCCAGGCATGTACGAGCAGTACTTC
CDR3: CASSIPGMYEQYF

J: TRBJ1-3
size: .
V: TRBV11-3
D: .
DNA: TGTGCCAGCAGCTTAGGGGTCGGAAACACCATATATTTT
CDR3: CASSLGVGNTIYF

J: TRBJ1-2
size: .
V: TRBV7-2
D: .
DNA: TGTGCCAGCAGCTTAGGGGGGGGCAACTATGGCTACACCTTC
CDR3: CASSLGGGNYGYTF

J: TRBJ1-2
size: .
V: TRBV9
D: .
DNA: TGTGCCAGCTCCCCAGAGGGGCGGGTTCTAGACTATGGCTACACCTTC
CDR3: CASSPEGRVLDYGYTF

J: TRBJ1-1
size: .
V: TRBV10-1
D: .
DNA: TGCGCCAGCAGTGCGGGGACTGAAGCTTTCTTT
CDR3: CASSAGTEAFF

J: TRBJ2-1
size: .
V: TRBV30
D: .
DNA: TGTGCCTGGAGTATAGGGACCCAGGTTGATGAGCAGTTCTTC
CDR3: CAWSIGTQVDEQFF

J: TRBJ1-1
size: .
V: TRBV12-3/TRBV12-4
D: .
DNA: TGTGCCAGCAGCACAATAGGGTTTACTGAAGCTTTCTTT
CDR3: CASSTIGFTEAFF

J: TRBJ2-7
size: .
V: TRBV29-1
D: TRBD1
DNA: TGCAGCGCGGGACAGGGGAGGAGCGAGCAGTACTTC
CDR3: CSAGQGRSEQYF

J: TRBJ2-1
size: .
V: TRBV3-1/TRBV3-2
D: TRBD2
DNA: TGTGCCAGCAGCCAAGATACCCTCGCGGGGGGGGATAATGAGCAGTTCTTC
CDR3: CASSQDTLAGGDNEQFF

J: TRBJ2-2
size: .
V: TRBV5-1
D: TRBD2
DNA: TGCGCCAGCAGCCTCCTGGGCGGGGGGGCCGGCGGGGAGCTGTTTTTT
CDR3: CASSLLGGGAGGELFF

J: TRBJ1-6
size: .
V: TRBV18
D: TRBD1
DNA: TGTGCCAGCTCACCCCCGGACAGGGGGGGTTCACCCCTCCACTTT
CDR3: CASSPPDRGGSPLHF

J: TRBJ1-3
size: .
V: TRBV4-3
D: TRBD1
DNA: TGCGCCAGCAGCCGCAGGGGGCTCGGAAACACCATATATTTT
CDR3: CASSRRGLGNTIYF

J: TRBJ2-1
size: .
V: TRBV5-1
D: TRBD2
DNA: TGCGCCAGCAGCTTGCTGGGACTAGACTACAATGAGCAGTTCTTC
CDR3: CASSLLGLDYNEQFF

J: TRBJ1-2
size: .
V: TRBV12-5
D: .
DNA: TGTGCTAGTGGTTTAATAGGGCGAAACTATGGCTACACCTTC
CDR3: CASGLIGRNYGYTF

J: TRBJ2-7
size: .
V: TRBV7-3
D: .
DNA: TGTGCCAGCAGCTTGGATTCGACAGGACCCTACGAGCAGTACTTC
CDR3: CASSLDSTGPYEQYF

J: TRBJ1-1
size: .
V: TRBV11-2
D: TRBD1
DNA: TGTGCCAGCACCACCCCCGGGACAGGGGTGAACACTGAAGCTTTCTTT
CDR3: CASTTPGTGVNTEAFF

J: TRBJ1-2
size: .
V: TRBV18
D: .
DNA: TGTGCCAGCTCACCGCAGACAGAACGGGGAGGCTACACCTTC
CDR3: CASSPQTERGGYTF